The 23 T cell receptor beta chains below were found in one sample sequenced in a study of CD8 T cells in Susac syndrome. Random hexamers were used to reverse transcribe about 0.5 to 1 ug of RNA. TCRdb reprocessed the immunoSEQ multiplex PCR reads via MiXCR and lists one record per CDR3 protein. This sample has 300,000 or so distinct CDR3 sequences, with about 92% found just once. What was sequenced was CD4+ T cells from PBMCs. The receptors here all came from a human donor with multiple sclerosis.

The chain uses TRBV29-1 and TRBJ2-1; D is unresolved. The germline CDR1 and CDR2 sequences are SQVTM and ANQGSEA. This CDR3 has 13 residues. Trimming stripped 2 bases from V and 3 bases from J, with 8 bases between. The CDR3 loop reads CSVELSVYNEQFF. CDR3 coding DNA: TGCAGCGTTGAACTGAGCGTCTACAATGAGCAGTTCTTC.

V is TRBV24-1 and J is TRBJ2-3; TRBD2 agrees at 8 bases. Germline trimming cut 9 bases from V and 5 bases from J; bases unmatched to any gene: 15. The V gene's germline CDR1 is KGHDR and CDR2 SFDVKD. This CDR3 has 16 amino acids. This chain's CDR3 is CATPGGTSTVQDTQYF. The CDR3 DNA is TGTGCCACCCCTGGGGGGACTAGTACCGTCCAAGATACGCAGTATTTT.

The chain carries TRBV11-3 and TRBJ2-4, with D unresolved. The V end was cut by 1 base, the J end by 4 bases, with 5 bases between. There are 13 residues in the CDR3. In germline, CDR1 is SGHNT, CDR2 YENEEA. The DNA for the CDR3 is TGTGCCAGCAGCTTAGTTGGAAAAAACATTCAGTACTTC. The encoded protein is CASSLVGKNIQYF.

The chain couples TRBV7-9 to TRBJ2-3; possible D gene TRBD2, 6 bases. Per the germline V gene, CDR1 is SEHNR and CDR2 is FQNEAQ (reference sequence). V was clipped by 2 bases and J by 3 bases, with 12 bases between them. This CDR3 is built from 15 residues. CDR3 bases: TGTGCCAGCAGCTTATTTAGGCTAGCGACAGATACGCAGTATTTT. Encoded protein: CASSLFRLATDTQYF.

V usage is TRBV12-3 or TRBV12-4 and J usage is TRBJ2-6; the match to TRBD1 covers 7 bases. The CDR3 is 18 residues long. V dropped 5 bases and J dropped 4; count of bases not matched to a gene: 14. For the CDR3, the DNA is TGTGCCAGCAGTCCCCGCATATCGACAGGGTCAGGGGCCAACGTCCTGACTTTC. Translation: CASSPRISTGSGANVLTF.

This chain uses TRBV6-2 or TRBV6-3 with TRBJ2-1; TRBD2 matches at 15 bases. V was pared by 0 bases and J by 10 bases, with 10 bases of the junction left unmatched. CDR1 and CDR2 from the germline V gene are MNHEY and SVGEGT. The CDR3 spans 18 residues. The chain's CDR3 is CASSYSTRTSGRAGEQFF. The CDR3 nucleotides are TGTGCCAGCAGTTACTCGACCCGGACTAGCGGGAGGGCCGGGGAGCAGTTCTTC.

This sequence joins TRBV29-1 and TRBJ2-2; 10 positions match TRBD2. V lost 7 bases to trimming and J lost 3 bases; unmatched junction nucleotides: 11. Germline V gene data show CDR1 as SQVTM and CDR2 as ANQGSEA. The CDR3 totals 16 residues. CDR3 nucleotide sequence: TGCAGCGCCCTAGCGGGAGCGACGATGGACACCGGGGAGCTGTTTTTT. Translation: CSALAGATMDTGELFF.

This rearrangement joins TRBV20-1 to TRBJ2-7, with TRBD2 identical over 9 bases. With 3 bases clipped from V and 2 bases from J, the junction kept 2 bases outside the gene matches. This CDR3 is 13 amino acids long. Per germline, CDR1 DFQATT and CDR2 SNEGSKA (reference sequence). The DNA of the CDR3 is TGCAGTGCTAGGACTAGCGGAACCTACGAGCAGTACTTC. Amino acid sequence: CSARTSGTYEQYF.

This clonotype was detected only a few times. Germline and junction disagree at one end, which may indicate a read error. The CDR3 coding sequence is TGTGCTAGCAGCTTAGTGGGCGGGAGCTCCTACAATGAGCAGTTCTTC. Translated, it gives CASSLVGGSSYNEQFF. The rearrangement uses TRBV7-7 and TRBJ2-1; 7 bases are shared with TRBD2. Germline V gene sequence: CDR1 SSHAT, CDR2 FNYEAQ (reference sequence). This CDR3 is 16 amino acids long. Looking up the rest from reference TRBV7-7 and TRBJ2-1 gives the full variable domain: GAGVSQSPRYKVTKRGQDVTLRCDPISSHATLYWYQQALGQGPEFLTYFNYEAQPDKSGLPSDRFSAERPEGSISTLTIQRTEQRDSAMYRCASSLVGGSSYNEQFFGPGTRLTVL.

The chain couples TRBV7-2 to TRBJ2-1, with 12 bases lining up with TRBD2. The CDR3 covers 16 residues. V was clipped by 5 bases and J by 2 bases; unmatched bases: 4. Germline values: CDR1 SGHTA, CDR2 FQGNSA. The CDR3 nucleotides are TGTGCCAGCAGCCCACGGACTAGCGGGGCCTACAATGAGCAGTTCTTC. It encodes CASSPRTSGAYNEQFF.

J is TRBJ1-2 and V is TRBV11-2; D remains ambiguous. The V end was cut by 5 bases, the J end by 0 bases, with 13 bases between. There are 15 residues in the CDR3. Germline V gene sequence: CDR1 SGHAT, CDR2 FQNNGV. The CDR3 coding sequence is TGTGCCAGCAGCCCGACCTCCCAGGCTAACTATGGCTACACCTTC. This sequence encodes CASSPTSQANYGYTF.

The V and J genes are TRBV2 and TRBJ1-5; 9 nucleotides align to TRBD1. This CDR3 spans 14 amino acids. J was trimmed by 7 bases and V by 6 bases; bases with no gene match: 7. Germline CDR1 and CDR2: SNHLY and FYNNEI. The CDR3 sequence: CASSADRGGQPQHF. The CDR3 coding sequence is TGTGCCAGCAGCGCGGACAGGGGAGGACAGCCCCAGCATTTT.

V gene TRBV30 combines with J gene TRBJ2-3; D ambiguous. The V gene lost 3 bases and the J gene lost 2 bases, with 3 bases spanning the gap. Germline assignment: CDR1 GTSNPN and CDR2 SVGIG (reference sequence). This CDR3 spans 11 amino acids. The chain's CDR3 is CAWSFTDTQYF. The DNA for the CDR3 is TGTGCCTGGAGCTTCACAGATACGCAGTATTTT.

The genes are TRBV6-5 and TRBJ1-2; 8 bases fit TRBD1. Per germline, CDR1 MNHEY and CDR2 SVGAGI. This CDR3 spans 15 amino acids. With V trimmed by 7 bases and J by 7 bases, 14 bases remained unmatched. The CDR3 region has the DNA TGTGCCAGCACTAGACTCGGACAGGGCCCCCCTGGCTACACCTTC. Its translation is CASTRLGQGPPGYTF.

V is TRBV27 and J is TRBJ2-1, with 11 bases lining up with TRBD2. This CDR3 region has 14 residues. Trimming removed 5 bases from V and 5 bases from J; junction bases left unmatched: 2. Germline CDR1 MNHEY, CDR2 SMNVEV (reference sequence). The CDR3 nucleotides are TGTGCCAGCAGTCAGGGACTAGCGGACAATGAGCAGTTCTTC. This gives the protein CASSQGLADNEQFF.

The J gene is TRBJ2-1, the V gene TRBV23-1, with 8 bases identical to TRBD1. TRBV23-1 is placed among ORFs of uncertain function. The J segment lost 4 bases and the V segment lost 5 bases, leaving 7 bases of the junction unmatched. The CDR3 has 15 amino acids. The CDR3 here is CASSSPGQEYNEQFF. CDR3 nucleotide sequence: TGCGCCAGCAGTTCTCCGGGACAGGAGTACAATGAGCAGTTCTTC.

The V call is TRBV2, the J call TRBJ1-2; a weak D match, TRBD1 (5 bases). V was trimmed by 6 bases and J by 2 bases, leaving 13 bases between them. Germline V gives CDR1 SNHLY, CDR2 FYNNEI. The CDR3 totals 14 residues. The CDR3 loop reads CASSWGRGNYGYTF. CDR3 nucleotide sequence: TGTGCCAGCAGCTGGGGGAGAGGGAACTATGGCTACACCTTC.

This clonotype came up once. The V call is TRBV19, the J call TRBJ2-1; D might be TRBD1 (6 bases). This CDR3 contains 15 residues. V was clipped by 2 bases and J by 6 bases, with 14 bases between them. Germline V lookup: CDR1 LNHDA, CDR2 SQIVND (reference sequence). The CDR3 DNA reads TGTGCCAGTAGTATATCACAGGGTAGGAGCAATGAGCAGTTCTTC. Its protein product is CASSISQGRSNEQFF.

The chain has TRBV30 and TRBJ1-1; D uncertain. The germline V and J ends were trimmed by 1 base and 6 bases, with 18 bases remaining between them. Germline V gene data show CDR1 as GTSNPN and CDR2 as SVGIG (reference sequence). The CDR3 has 15 amino acids. DNA for the CDR3: TGTGCCTGGAGTGGACCATGGGCGGGTGTACCTGAAGCTTTCTTT. Protein sequence: CAWSGPWAGVPEAFF.

The chain has TRBV4-1 and TRBJ1-2, with D perhaps TRBD1 (6 bases). The CDR3 covers 15 residues. Trimming left V 3 bases short and J 3 bases short, with 14 bases between. Per germline, CDR1 MGHRA and CDR2 YSYEKL. The CDR3 nucleotides read TGCGCCAGCAGCCACGGGGACACAAGAGACTATGGCTACACCTTC. It specifies CASSHGDTRDYGYTF.

V gene TRBV7-9 combines with J gene TRBJ1-1; D is unclear. Germline-derived CDR1 and CDR2 are SEHNR and FQNEAQ (reference sequence). The CDR3 has 17 amino acids. Trimming cost V 5 bases and J 4 bases, with 23 bases left between them. CDR3 DNA: TGTGCCAGCAGCCCGCTACCCCTCGTGGGGTTGGCCACTGAAGCTTTCTTT. This translates into CASSPLPLVGLATEAFF.

The V call is TRBV12-3 or TRBV12-4, the J call TRBJ1-4; D remains ambiguous. This CDR3 is 13 amino acids long. Trimming cost V 6 bases and J 6 bases, with 11 bases left between them. CDR3 residues: CASSLNLDEKLFF. CDR3 sequence (DNA): TGTGCCAGCAGCTTAAACCTTGATGAAAAACTGTTTTTT.

This rearrangement joins TRBV6-2 or TRBV6-3 to TRBJ2-7; TRBD2 might be the D (5 bases). The germline V gene encodes CDR1 MNHEY and CDR2 SVGEGT. The V and J ends lost 8 bases and 7 bases respectively, with 21 bases between them. The length of the CDR3 is 14 residues. The CDR3 nucleotides are TGTGCCAGCTACCCCCAGTGGAGCCAGCGGGAGCAGTACTTC. Its protein is CASYPQWSQREQYF.